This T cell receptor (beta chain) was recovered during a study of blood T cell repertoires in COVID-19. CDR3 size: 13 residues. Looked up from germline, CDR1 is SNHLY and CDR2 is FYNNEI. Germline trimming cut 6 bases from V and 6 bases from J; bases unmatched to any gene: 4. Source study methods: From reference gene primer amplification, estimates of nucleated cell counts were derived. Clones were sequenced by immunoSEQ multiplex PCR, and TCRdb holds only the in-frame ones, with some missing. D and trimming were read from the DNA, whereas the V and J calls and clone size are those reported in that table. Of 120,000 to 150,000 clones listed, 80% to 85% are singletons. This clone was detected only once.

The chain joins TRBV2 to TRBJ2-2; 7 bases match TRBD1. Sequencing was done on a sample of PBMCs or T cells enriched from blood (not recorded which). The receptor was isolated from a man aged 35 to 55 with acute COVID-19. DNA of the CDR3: TGTGCCAGCAGAGGACAGGTGTCCGGGGAGCTGTTTTTT. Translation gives CASRGQVSGELFF. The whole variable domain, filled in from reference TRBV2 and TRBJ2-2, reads EPEVTQTPSHQVTQMGQEVILRCVPISNHLYFYWYRQILGQKVEFLVSFYNNEISEKSEIFDDQFSVERPDGSNFTLKIRSTKLEDSAMYFCASRGQVSGELFFGEGSRLTVL.